This paragraph covers one TCR beta chain sequence. Its antigen has not been determined. No base quality information exists; no much larger clone differs at one position. The sample belongs to a study of cytomegalovirus exposure and HLA in healthy donors (TCRdb year 2017). In terms of the full investigation: In an earlier analysis of fewer than 750 of the donors, 276 Gb of sequence data and 117 million unique TCR beta sequences from about 190 million T cells were reported. All discovery cohort repertoires had been generated using a single sequencing platform. Around 320 gigabases of sequencing data and 70 million to 100 million unique TCR sequences were included in an early release covering over 600 HLA-typed donors. Donor age, sex, ethnicity and CMV serostatus were compiled together with the repertoire data. In a later genetic analysis, genome-wide SNP genotypes for about 55% of the 666 donors were used, and that subset was treated as a discovery cohort. The aim of the study was to test whether cataloging public T cell receptors could identify signatures of past pathogen exposure. Typing coverage differed by locus: A, B, C, DRB1 and DQB1 were typed in roughly 620-630 donors, DQA1 in approximately 520, DPA1 in approximately 610, and DPB1 in 450 to 490. The T cell repertoires of 666 subjects were profiled by immunosequencing and related to cytomegalovirus serostatus. To predict cytomegalovirus infection status, the study combined high-throughput TCR immunosequencing, statistical association of individual TCRs with disease status, and machine learning. To study patterns of TCR occurrence, a later analysis re-analyzed previously published TCR beta repertoires from 550 to 800 donors and added high-resolution HLA genotyping. Rather than using new phenotypic data, the later analysis identified candidate immune exposures from TCR beta sequences and from how often those sequences occurred across donors. A separate validation cohort of approximately 130 different subjects was used in addition to the approximately 670-subject first cohort. An earlier analysis of several hundred of the donors applied high-throughput TCR beta sequencing to assess whether each TCR beta V gene segment acted as functional or pseudogenic. Class I and class II HLA loci were covered by the typing at four-digit resolution. On average, 235,054 unique TCR beta nucleotide sequences were sequenced per donor among a few hundred genotyped donors of the cohort, with roughly 18% of those sequences being non-productive. Roughly five DR-DQ haplotypes were handled as single units for association and clustering because linkage in the cohort was strong. Of the roughly 400 genotyped donors, about 80% fell in the genetic ancestry cluster associated with self-reported Caucasian donors. Results the study describes overall, beyond this receptor: Three of the identified cytomegalovirus-associated TCR beta chains were confirmed in vitro to be specific for cytomegalovirus antigens. The study listed 150 to 200 TCR beta chains as associated with cytomegalovirus. According to a later analysis, parvovirus B19, influenza, CMV and Epstein-Barr virus appeared linked to several top co-occurrence clusters. Because the 87-base-pair reads could not distinguish some IMGT-functional V segments, including TRBV6-2 and TRBV6-3, those segments were excluded. While some public TCRs were present in many individuals, most TCR sequences turned up only very rarely across donors. The sequencing pipeline was judged likely to have produced a cluster of highly shared sequence variants as a technical artifact. A later analysis associated about 17,000 TCR beta sequences with specific HLA alleles at a false discovery rate of 0.05. The earlier analysis of approximately 540 of the donors excluded roughly 17 rarely observed V segments, including chromosome 9 orphons, because counts were too low. According to a later analysis, TCR association rates differed among HLA loci, with DRB1 alleles showing the most associated TCRs and HLA-C alleles showing the fewest. V-gene and J-gene trimming of TCR beta chains was associated with a missense DCLRE1C variant in a later genetic analysis, and the association was replicated in an independent cohort. Assigning TCR associations to individual alleles was difficult when HLA alleles, especially DR and DQ, strongly co-occurred. In an earlier analysis of over 550 of the donors, most TCR beta V segments were observed in productive rearrangements about 90% or about 30% of the time, broadly matching IMGT annotations. Presence/absence analyses assumed roughly uniform sequencing depth across donors, an assumption that may not hold. CMV serostatus was the only immune exposure information available for the cohort. Correlated functional status among segregating V segments might reflect linkage disequilibrium, but an unknown experimental factor could not be ruled out. According to a later genetic analysis, donors in an Asian-associated ancestry cluster had fewer N-insertions in productive TCRs than the approximately 700-donor mean. It was suggested by the authors that the approach could potentially be generalized to other disease states and immunological phenotypes. According to a later analysis, most CMV-associated TCR beta chains appeared to be HLA-restricted, and the HLA associations seemed to be driven largely by CMV exposure. A further reported finding was that TCR beta sequences accurately predicted the HLA-A and HLA-B alleles for most subjects in the first cohort. In a later analysis, HLA-associated TCR beta chains were found to be more clonally expanded and to have lower generation probabilities than equally common non-associated chains. HLA typing was unavailable for some donors at each locus, so association tests used only the typed subset. The cohort was sequenced for TCR beta chains only, and without alpha or paired-chain data the features that could be detected were limited. The classifier was reported to diagnose cytomegalovirus status with high specificity and sensitivity in both the original and validation cohorts.

Measured from the cysteine to the phenylalanine, the CDR3 is 12 residues long. Only the CDR3 portion is preserved as DNA: 36 bases, with reading frame beginning at the first base. From the germline V gene (reference sequence), CDR1 is MNHNY and CDR2 is SVGAGI. Trimming removed 0 bases from V and 9 bases from J, leaving 6 bases between the germline ends. The cohort comprised some 730 healthy bone marrow donors. At the time of sampling, all cohort members were nominally healthy, though unrecorded immune exposures were likely present. The donor was CMV seronegative and was included in the group of about 400 seronegative cohort members. A peripheral blood sample was collected from each donor, and TCR beta sequencing was performed on peripheral blood mononuclear cells. Genomic DNA extraction from the blood cell samples was performed with the Qiagen DNeasy Blood Extraction Kit. The library was produced with the immunoSEQ multiplex PCR assay. For the multiplex PCR, a mixture combining 60 forward primers for TCR Vbeta segments and 13 reverse primers for TCR Jbeta segments was used. The CDR3 region of rearranged TCR beta genes was amplified from genomic DNA with a multiplex PCR assay. The Illumina HiSeq System was used to sequence the amplified TCR beta libraries as 87-base-pair reads. Per the source publication's procedure: Across the 670 or so repertoires, a later analysis counted tens of millions of unique TCR beta chains, 9 million to 14 million of which were shared by at least two donors. A nearest-neighbor algorithm error-corrected the raw reads and collapsed the reads into unique sequences, merging closely related sequences to remove PCR and sequencing errors. To assign V, D and J gene segments, CDR3 sequences were aligned to IMGT reference sequences. For a sequence to be retained, at least a six-nucleotide match to both a V gene segment and a J gene segment was required. Rearrangements were classified as productive when the CDR3 lacked stop codons and remained in frame with V and J, and all other rearrangements were classified as non-productive. CDR3 was defined by IMGT convention, running from the second conserved V-encoded cysteine to the conserved J-encoded phenylalanine. Sequences without an unambiguous match to a single V gene segment were excluded from the earlier analysis of a few hundred of the donors. In an earlier analysis of approximately 560 of the donors, a V segment was called functional when productive rearrangements were above 56.7%, and segregating when the standard deviation between donors exceeded 5%. A statistical classification framework was built to diagnose cytomegalovirus status from the catalog of TCR beta chain sequences. V and J gene assignment, in a later analysis, came from comparing TCR nucleotide sequences with IMGT/GENE-DB human TR gene sequences. A later analysis assigned CDR3 sequences and most-parsimonious VDJ recombination scenarios with the TCRdist pipeline. In a later analysis, each TCR beta chain was defined by its CDR3 amino acid sequence together with its V-gene family, and reads lacking a unique V-gene family were excluded. As a way to deal with suspected cross-contamination and a sequencing artifact, a later analysis dropped approximately 590 nucleotide sequences that were highly shared and had low generation probability. In a later analysis, a clonal expansion index was calculated for each public chain from normalized within-repertoire ranks of inferred template counts. Generation probabilities in a later analysis came from a VDJ recombination model fitted to out-of-frame rearrangements, and those results were checked against IGoR. A later analysis scored TCR-TCR, TCR-HLA and TCR-CMV co-occurrence with hypergeometric tests, applying a repertoire-size bias correction to TCR pairs. False discovery rates were estimated in a later analysis by permuting HLA or CMV assignments 20 times. In a later analysis, co-occurring TCRs were grouped using DBSCAN, with TCRdist sequence similarity added in when clustering inside HLA-allele-positive subsets. Co-occurrence clustering excluded repertoires with fewer than 30,000 or more than 120,000 public chains, plus five with anomalous nucleotide sharing. Sourced from immuneACCESS, this table was stored by TCRdb with only in-frame sequences that have V and J called. A share of the clones is absent; for the studies checked, an unresolved V gene accounts for under half, and the remainder has no known explanation. V and J calls and clone size are given by that table; D and trimming were obtained from the DNA. Here the sample has 100,000 to 150,000 clones; roughly 80% occur a single time. Together, the top ten hold more than 1.5% of the sample.

The sequenced sample was PBMCs. In this chain, TRBV6-6 is recombined with TRBJ1-5, with an unclear D gene assignment. This TCR was recovered from a young man in good health and CMV-seronegative. The CDR3 reads CASSYSQSPQHF. The DNA sequence is given as TGTGCCAGCAGTTACTCTCAGTCGCCCCAGCATTTT.